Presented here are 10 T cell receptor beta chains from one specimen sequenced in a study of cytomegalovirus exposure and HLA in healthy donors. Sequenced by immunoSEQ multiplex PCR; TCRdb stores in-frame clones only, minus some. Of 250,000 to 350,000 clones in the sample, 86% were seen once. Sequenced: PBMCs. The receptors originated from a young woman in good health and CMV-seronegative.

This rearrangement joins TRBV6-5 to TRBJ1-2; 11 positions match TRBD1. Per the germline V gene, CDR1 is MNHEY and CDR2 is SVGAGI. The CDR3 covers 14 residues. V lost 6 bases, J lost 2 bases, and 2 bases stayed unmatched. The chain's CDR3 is CASRGQGENYGYTF. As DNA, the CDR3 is TGTGCCAGCAGGGGACAGGGGGAAAACTATGGCTACACCTTC.

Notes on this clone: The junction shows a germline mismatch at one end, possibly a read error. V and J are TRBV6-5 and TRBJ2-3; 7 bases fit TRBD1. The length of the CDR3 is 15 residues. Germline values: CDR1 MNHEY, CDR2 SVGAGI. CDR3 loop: CASSDSQGGTDTQYF. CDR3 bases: TGTGCCAGCAGTGACTCGCAGGGGGGCACAGATACGCAGTATTTT.

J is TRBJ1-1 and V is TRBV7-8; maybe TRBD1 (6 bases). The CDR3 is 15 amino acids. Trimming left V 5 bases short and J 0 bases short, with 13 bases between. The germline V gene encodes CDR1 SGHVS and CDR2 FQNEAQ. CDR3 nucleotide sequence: TGTGCCAGCAGCCCTTGGCAGGGGTTGAACACTGAAGCTTTCTTT. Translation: CASSPWQGLNTEAFF.

The CDR3 reads CSVFGIAGNNEQFF. CDR3 DNA sequence: TGCAGCGTTTTCGGGATAGCGGGAAACAATGAGCAGTTCTTC. This chain joins TRBV29-1 and TRBJ2-1, with 8 bases fitting TRBD2. CDR3 length equals 14 residues. The germline V gene has CDR1 SQVTM and CDR2 ANQGSEA. V was pared by 5 bases and J by 5 bases, with 8 bases of the junction left unmatched.

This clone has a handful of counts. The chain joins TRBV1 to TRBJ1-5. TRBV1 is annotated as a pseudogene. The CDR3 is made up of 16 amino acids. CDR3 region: CTSSQFREEGNQPQHF. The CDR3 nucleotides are TGCACCAGCAGCCAATTCAGGGAGGAGGGCAATCAGCCCCAGCATTTT.

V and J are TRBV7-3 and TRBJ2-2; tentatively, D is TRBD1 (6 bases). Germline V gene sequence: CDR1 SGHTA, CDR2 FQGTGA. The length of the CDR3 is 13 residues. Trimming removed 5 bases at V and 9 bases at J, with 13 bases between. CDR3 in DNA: TGTGCCAGCAGCATCTCAGGGGACCGGGAGCTGTTTTTT. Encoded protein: CASSISGDRELFF.

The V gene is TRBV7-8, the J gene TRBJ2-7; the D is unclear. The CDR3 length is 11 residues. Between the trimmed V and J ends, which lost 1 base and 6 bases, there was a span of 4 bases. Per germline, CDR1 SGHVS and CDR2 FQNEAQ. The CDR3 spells CASSLVLEQYF. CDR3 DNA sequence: TGTGCCAGCAGCTTAGTACTCGAGCAGTACTTC.

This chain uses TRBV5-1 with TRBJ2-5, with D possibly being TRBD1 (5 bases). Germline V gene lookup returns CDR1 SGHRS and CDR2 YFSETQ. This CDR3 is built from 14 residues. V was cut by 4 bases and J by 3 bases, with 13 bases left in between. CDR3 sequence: CASSPDTPEETQYF. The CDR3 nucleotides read TGCGCCAGCAGCCCGGACACCCCCGAAGAGACCCAGTACTTC.

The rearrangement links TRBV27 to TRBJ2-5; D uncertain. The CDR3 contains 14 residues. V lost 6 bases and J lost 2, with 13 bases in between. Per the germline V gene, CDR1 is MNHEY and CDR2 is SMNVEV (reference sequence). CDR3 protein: CASRLPSVQETQYF. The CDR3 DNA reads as TGTGCCAGCAGACTCCCCTCTGTGCAAGAGACCCAGTACTTC.

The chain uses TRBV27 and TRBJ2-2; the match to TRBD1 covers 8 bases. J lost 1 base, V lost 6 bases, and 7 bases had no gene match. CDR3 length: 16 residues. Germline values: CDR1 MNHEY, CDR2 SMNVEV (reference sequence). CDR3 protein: CASRRTGTGNTGELFF. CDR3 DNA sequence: TGTGCCAGCAGGCGGACCGGGACAGGGAACACCGGGGAGCTGTTTTTT.